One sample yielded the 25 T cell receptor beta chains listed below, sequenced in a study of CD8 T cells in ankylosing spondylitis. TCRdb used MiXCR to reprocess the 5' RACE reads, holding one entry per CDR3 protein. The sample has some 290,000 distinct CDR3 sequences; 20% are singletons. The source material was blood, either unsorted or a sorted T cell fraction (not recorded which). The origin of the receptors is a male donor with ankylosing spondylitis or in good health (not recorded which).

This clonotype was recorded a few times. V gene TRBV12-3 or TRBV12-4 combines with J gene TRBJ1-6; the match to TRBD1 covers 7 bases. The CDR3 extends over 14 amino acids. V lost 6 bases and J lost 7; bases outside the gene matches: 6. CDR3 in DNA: TGTGCCAGCAGATTGGGACAGCAGAATTCACCCCTCCACTTT. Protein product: CASRLGQQNSPLHF.

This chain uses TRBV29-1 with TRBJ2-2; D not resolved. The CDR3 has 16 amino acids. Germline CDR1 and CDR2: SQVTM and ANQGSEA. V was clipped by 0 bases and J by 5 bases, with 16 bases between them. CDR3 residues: CSVEDPSPRRTGELFF. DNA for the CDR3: TGCAGCGTTGAAGACCCCTCTCCGCGGCGGACCGGGGAGCTGTTTTTT.

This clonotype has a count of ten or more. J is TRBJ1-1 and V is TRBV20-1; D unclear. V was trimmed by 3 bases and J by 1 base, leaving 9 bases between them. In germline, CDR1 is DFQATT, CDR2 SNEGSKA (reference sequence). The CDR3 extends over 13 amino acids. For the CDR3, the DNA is TGCAGTGCTAGGAGGGCAGCGAACACTGAAGCTTTCTTT. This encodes CSARRAANTEAFF.

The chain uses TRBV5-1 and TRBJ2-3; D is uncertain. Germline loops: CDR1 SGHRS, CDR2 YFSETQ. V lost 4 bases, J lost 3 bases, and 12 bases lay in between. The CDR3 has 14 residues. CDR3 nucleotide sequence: TGCGCCAGCAGCAGGGCAGGCTTGACAGATACGCAGTATTTT. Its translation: CASSRAGLTDTQYF.

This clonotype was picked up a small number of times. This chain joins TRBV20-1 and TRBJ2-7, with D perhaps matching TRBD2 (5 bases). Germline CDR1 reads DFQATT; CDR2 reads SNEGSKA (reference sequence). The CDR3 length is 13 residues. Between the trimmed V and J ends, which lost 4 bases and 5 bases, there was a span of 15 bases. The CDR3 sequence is CSAIAGGRDEQYV. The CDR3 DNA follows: TGCAGTGCTATAGCAGGAGGAAGAGACGAGCAGTACGTC.

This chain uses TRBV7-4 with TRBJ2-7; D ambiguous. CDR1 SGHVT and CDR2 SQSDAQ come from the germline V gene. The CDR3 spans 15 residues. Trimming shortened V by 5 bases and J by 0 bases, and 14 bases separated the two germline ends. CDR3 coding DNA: TGTGCCAGCAGCCCCAAATCGGACCTCTCCTACGAGCAGTACGTC. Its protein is CASSPKSDLSYEQYV.

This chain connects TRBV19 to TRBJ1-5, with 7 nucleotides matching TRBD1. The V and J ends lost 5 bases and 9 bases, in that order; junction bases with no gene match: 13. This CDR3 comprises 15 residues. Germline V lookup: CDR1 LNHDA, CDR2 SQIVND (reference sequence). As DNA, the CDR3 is TGTGCCAGTAGTTCTCCGGGACAGACTTCGCGGCCCCAGCATTTT. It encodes CASSSPGQTSRPQHF.

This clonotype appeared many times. CDR3 DNA: TGTGCCATCAGTGGACAGGGAGACGCCACCGGGGAGCTGTTTTTT. Its protein is CAISGQGDATGELFF. The chain recombines TRBV10-3 with TRBJ2-2, with TRBD1 matching 7 bases. CDR3 length: 15 residues. V trimming: 4 bases; J trimming: 4 bases; junction bases outside the gene matches: 6. The germline V gene encodes CDR1 ENHRY and CDR2 SYGVKD.

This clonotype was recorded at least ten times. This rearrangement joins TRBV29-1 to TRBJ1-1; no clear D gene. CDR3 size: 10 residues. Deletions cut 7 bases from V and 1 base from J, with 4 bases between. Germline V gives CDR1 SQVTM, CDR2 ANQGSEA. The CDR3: CSAGNTEAFF. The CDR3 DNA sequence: TGCAGCGCCGGGAACACTGAAGCTTTCTTT.

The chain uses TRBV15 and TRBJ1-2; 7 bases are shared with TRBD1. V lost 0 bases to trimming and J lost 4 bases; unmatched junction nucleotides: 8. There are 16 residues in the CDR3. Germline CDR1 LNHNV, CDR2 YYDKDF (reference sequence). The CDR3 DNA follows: TGTGCCACCAGCAGAGAGACAGGGAATGAAGCCTATGGCTACACCTTC. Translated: CATSRETGNEAYGYTF. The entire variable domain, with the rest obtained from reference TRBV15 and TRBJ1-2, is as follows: DAMVIQNPRYQVTQFGKPVTLSCSQTLNHNVMYWYQQKSSQAPKLLFHYYDKDFNNEADTPDNFQSRRPNTSFCFLDIRSPGLGDTAMYLCATSRETGNEAYGYTFGSGTRLTVV.

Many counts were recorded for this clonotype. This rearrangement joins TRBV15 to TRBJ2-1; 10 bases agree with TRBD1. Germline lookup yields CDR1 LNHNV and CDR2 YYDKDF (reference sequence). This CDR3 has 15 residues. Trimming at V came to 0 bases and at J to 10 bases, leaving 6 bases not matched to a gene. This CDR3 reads CATSRDRDRGGEQFF. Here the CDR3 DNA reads TGTGCCACCAGCAGAGACCGGGACAGGGGAGGCGAGCAGTTCTTC.

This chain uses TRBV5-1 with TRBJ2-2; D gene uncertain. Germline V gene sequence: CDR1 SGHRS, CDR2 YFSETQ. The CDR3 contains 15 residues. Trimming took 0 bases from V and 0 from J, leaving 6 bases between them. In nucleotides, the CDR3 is TGCGCCAGCAGCTTGGTTCCGTCGAACACCGGGGAGCTGTTTTTT. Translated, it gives CASSLVPSNTGELFF. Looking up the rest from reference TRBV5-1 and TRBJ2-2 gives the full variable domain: KAGVTQTPRYLIKTRGQQVTLSCSPISGHRSVSWYQQTPGQGLQFLFEYFSETQRNKGNFPGRFSGRQFSNSRSEMNVSTLELGDSALYLCASSLVPSNTGELFFGEGSRLTVL.

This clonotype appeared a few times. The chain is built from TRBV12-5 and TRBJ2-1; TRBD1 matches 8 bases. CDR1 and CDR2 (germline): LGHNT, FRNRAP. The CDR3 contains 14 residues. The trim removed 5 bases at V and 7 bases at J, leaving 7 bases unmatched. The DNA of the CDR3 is TGTGCTAGTGGTGCCCCGGACAGGGTAAATGAGCAGTTCTTC. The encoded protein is CASGAPDRVNEQFF.

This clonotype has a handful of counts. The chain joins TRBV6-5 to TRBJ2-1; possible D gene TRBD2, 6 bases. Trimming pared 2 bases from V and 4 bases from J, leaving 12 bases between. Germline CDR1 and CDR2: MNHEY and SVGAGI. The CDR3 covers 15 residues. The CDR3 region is CASSYKLAIYNEQFF. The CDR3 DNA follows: TGTGCCAGCAGTTACAAGCTAGCGATTTACAATGAGCAGTTCTTC.

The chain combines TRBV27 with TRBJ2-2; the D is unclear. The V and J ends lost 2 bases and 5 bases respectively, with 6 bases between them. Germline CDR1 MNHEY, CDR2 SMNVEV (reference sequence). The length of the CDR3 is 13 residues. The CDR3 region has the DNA TGTGCCAGCAGTTTAGAGTGGACCGGGGAGCTGTTTTTT. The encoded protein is CASSLEWTGELFF.

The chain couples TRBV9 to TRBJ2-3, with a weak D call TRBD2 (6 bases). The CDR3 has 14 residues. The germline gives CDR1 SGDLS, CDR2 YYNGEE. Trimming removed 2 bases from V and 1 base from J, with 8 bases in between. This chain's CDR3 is CASSVAGRTDTQYF. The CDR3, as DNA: TGTGCCAGCAGCGTGGCGGGGCGCACAGATACGCAGTATTTT.

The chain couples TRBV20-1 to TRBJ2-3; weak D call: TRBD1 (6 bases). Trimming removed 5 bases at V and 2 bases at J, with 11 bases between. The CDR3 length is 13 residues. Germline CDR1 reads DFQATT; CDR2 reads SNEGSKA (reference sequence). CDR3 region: CSAPRDNTDTQYF. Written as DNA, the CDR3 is TGCAGTGCTCCTAGGGACAACACAGATACGCAGTATTTT.

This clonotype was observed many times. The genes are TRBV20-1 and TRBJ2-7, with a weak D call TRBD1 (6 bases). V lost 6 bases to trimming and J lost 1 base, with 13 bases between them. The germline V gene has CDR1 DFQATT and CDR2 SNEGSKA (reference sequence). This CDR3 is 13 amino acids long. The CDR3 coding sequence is TGCAGTGCCCTAGGACAGAATTCCTACGAGCAGTACGTC. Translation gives CSALGQNSYEQYV.

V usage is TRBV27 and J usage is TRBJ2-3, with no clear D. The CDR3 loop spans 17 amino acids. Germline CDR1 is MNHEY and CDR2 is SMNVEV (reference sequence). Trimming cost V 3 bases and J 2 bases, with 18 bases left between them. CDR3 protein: CASSFIGSHSSTDTQYF. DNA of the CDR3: TGTGCCAGCAGTTTTATCGGCTCCCATAGCTCCACAGATACGCAGTATTTT.

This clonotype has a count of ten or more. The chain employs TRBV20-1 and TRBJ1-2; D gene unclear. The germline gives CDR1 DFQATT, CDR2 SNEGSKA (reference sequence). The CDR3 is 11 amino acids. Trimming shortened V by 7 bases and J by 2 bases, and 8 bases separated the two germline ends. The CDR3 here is CSGGNNYGYTF. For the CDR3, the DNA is TGCAGTGGGGGAAACAACTATGGCTACACCTTC.

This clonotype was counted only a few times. The CDR3 DNA follows: TGTGCCAGCCGTCAGGGTAGCGGAGACTACAATGAGCAGTTCTTC. Translated: CASRQGSGDYNEQFF. The rearrangement links TRBV12-3 or TRBV12-4 to TRBJ2-1; D might be TRBD2 (6 bases). V was cut by 8 bases and J by 3 bases, with 17 bases left in between. The CDR3 consists of 15 residues.

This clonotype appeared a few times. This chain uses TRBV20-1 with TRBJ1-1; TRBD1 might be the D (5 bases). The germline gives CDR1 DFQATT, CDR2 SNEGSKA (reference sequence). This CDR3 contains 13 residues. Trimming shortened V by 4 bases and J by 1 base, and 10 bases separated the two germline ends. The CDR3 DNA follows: TGCAGTGCTACGGGACTTTCGAACACTGAAGCTTTCTTT. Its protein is CSATGLSNTEAFF.

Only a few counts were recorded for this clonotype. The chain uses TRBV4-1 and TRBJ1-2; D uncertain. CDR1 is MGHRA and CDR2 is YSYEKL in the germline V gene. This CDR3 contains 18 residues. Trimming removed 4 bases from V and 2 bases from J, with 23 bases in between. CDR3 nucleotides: TGCGCCAGCAGCCTCCGACGCTACACCCAACCCCAAAACTATGGCTACACCTTC. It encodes CASSLRRYTQPQNYGYTF.

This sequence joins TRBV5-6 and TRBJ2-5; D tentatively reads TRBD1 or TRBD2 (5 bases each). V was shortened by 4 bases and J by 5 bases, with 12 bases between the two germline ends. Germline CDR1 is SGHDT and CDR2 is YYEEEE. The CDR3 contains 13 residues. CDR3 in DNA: TGTGCCAGCAGCCGGGACGGCGGGGAGACCCAGTACTTC. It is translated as CASSRDGGETQYF.

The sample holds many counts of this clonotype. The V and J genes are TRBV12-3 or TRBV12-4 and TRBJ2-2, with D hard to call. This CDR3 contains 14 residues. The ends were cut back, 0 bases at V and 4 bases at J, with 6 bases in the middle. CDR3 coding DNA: TGTGCCAGCAGTTTAGCCGGCAGCACCGGGGAGCTGTTTTTT. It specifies CASSLAGSTGELFF.